Each of the 21 T cell receptor beta chains below was sequenced from the same sample in a study of CD8 T cells in Susac syndrome. After extraction with the RNeasy kit, about 0.5 to 1 ug of the RNA was reverse transcribed using random hexamers. One entry per CDR3 protein, called by TCRdb with MiXCR from the immunoSEQ multiplex PCR reads. The sample shows about 300,000 distinct CDR3 sequences, roughly 90% of them seen only once. Sample: CD8+ T cells from PBMCs. Receptors were obtained from a human donor with multiple sclerosis.

The rearrangement uses TRBV23-1 and TRBJ2-5; D may match TRBD1 or TRBD2 (7 bases each). TRBV23-1 is an ORF, and what it does is uncertain. The V end lost 0 bases, the J end lost 4 bases, and 12 bases lay between the germline ends. The CDR3 has 15 amino acids. DNA for the CDR3: TGCGCCAGCAGTCAATCTACCAGGGGGGGAGAGACCCAGTACTTC. This encodes CASSQSTRGGETQYF.

In its sample, this clonotype was seen a few times. The junction does not match germline at one end; this may be a read error. This chain uses TRBV15 with TRBJ2-7; 9 bases are shared with TRBD1. The germline V gene encodes CDR1 LNHNV and CDR2 YYDKDF (reference sequence). The CDR3 loop spans 15 amino acids. The CDR3 DNA reads as TGTGCCACTAGCAGAGATGACAGGGGGTATGGCGAGCAGTACTTC. This codes for CATSRDDRGYGEQYF.

The CDR3 spells CASSRKAQLTYEQYF. Here the CDR3 DNA reads TGTGCCAGCAGCCGAAAAGCTCAGCTAACCTACGAGCAGTACTTC. The rearrangement links TRBV6-6 to TRBJ2-7; no clear D gene. CDR3 length: 15 residues. Trimming stripped 6 bases from V and 2 bases from J, with 17 bases between. Germline values: CDR1 MNHNY, CDR2 SVGAGI (reference sequence).

V is TRBV5-6 and J is TRBJ2-1, with TRBD2 identical over 9 bases. The CDR3 is made up of 15 amino acids. Germline V gene sequence: CDR1 SGHDT, CDR2 YYEEEE. V was pared by 4 bases and J by 10 bases, with 12 bases of the junction left unmatched. The CDR3 nucleotides read TGTGCCAGCAGCCGAGCGGGGGGCCTGCCGTTAGAGCAGTTCTTC. It yields the protein CASSRAGGLPLEQFF.

The rearrangement uses TRBV14 and TRBJ2-7; 7 bases fit TRBD1. The CDR3 length is 15 residues. V was clipped by 1 base and J by 4 bases; unmatched bases: 7. Germline values: CDR1 SGHDN, CDR2 FVKESK. CDR3: CASSQVTTGFYEQYF. The DNA of the CDR3 is TGTGCCAGCAGCCAAGTAACGACAGGGTTTTACGAGCAGTACTTC. Full variable domain (missing parts from reference TRBV14 and TRBJ2-7): EAGVTQFPSHSVIEKGQTVTLRCDPISGHDNLYWYRRVMGKEIKFLLHFVKESKQDESGMPNNRFLAERTGGTYSTLKVQPAELEDSGVYFCASSQVTTGFYEQYFGPGTRLTVT.

The rearrangement uses TRBV20-1 and TRBJ2-3; a weak D match, TRBD1 (5 bases). Germline CDR1 DFQATT, CDR2 SNEGSKA (reference sequence). Trimming cost V 2 bases and J 2 bases, with 8 bases left between them. CDR3 length equals 13 residues. CDR3 sequence: CSARQGFTDTQYF. The CDR3 DNA reads as TGCAGTGCTAGACAGGGATTCACAGATACGCAGTATTTT.

The chain combines TRBV20-1 with TRBJ2-5; TRBD1 might be the D (6 bases). CDR3 size: 15 residues. CDR1 is DFQATT, CDR2 SNEGSKA, per germline (reference sequence). Trimming took off 0 bases at V and 1 base at J, with 12 bases between the two ends. The CDR3 DNA is TGCAGTGCTAGAGATTTGAGGGGGTCCCAAGAGACCCAGTACTTC. Translated, it gives CSARDLRGSQETQYF.

The rearrangement joins TRBV2 to TRBJ2-1; D unresolved. V was clipped by 5 bases and J by 6 bases, with 14 bases between them. This CDR3 is built from 14 residues. The germline CDR1 and CDR2 sequences are SNHLY and FYNNEI. The chain's CDR3 is CASSPQNSVNEQFF. CDR3 in DNA: TGTGCCAGCAGTCCCCAAAACTCGGTCAATGAGCAGTTCTTC.

The chain carries TRBV4-1 and TRBJ2-1, with D unclear. Germline-derived CDR1 and CDR2 are MGHRA and YSYEKL. The CDR3 loop spans 14 amino acids. Trimming removed 1 base from V and 6 bases from J, with 10 bases in between. The CDR3 region is CASSQGMGFNEQFF. The CDR3 DNA reads as TGCGCCAGCAGCCAAGGCATGGGTTTCAATGAGCAGTTCTTC.

The chain joins TRBV2 to TRBJ1-2; possible D gene TRBD1, 6 bases. V gave up 10 bases and J gave up 1 base, with 10 bases separating them. CDR1 and CDR2 from the germline V gene are SNHLY and FYNNEI. The CDR3 spans 12 residues. The CDR3 loop reads CATPDSNYGYTF. In DNA form, the CDR3 reads TGTGCCACCCCGGACAGTAACTATGGCTACACCTTC.

The chain employs TRBV27 and TRBJ1-2; 8 positions match TRBD1. CDR3 length equals 15 residues. V was pared by 6 bases and J by 4 bases, with 10 bases of the junction left unmatched. Germline CDR1 MNHEY, CDR2 SMNVEV (reference sequence). CDR3 amino acids: CASSDRGSTLYGYTF. CDR3 nucleotides: TGTGCCAGCAGCGACAGGGGTTCGACCCTCTATGGCTACACCTTC.

V gene TRBV7-2 combines with J gene TRBJ2-4; D is possibly TRBD1 (8 bases). V gave up 3 bases and J gave up 3 bases, with 12 bases separating them. CDR1 is SGHTA and CDR2 is FQGNSA in the germline V gene. The CDR3 totals 15 residues. CDR3 protein: CASSFHRGGKNIQYF. The CDR3 DNA reads TGTGCCAGCAGCTTCCACAGGGGGGGCAAAAACATTCAGTACTTC.

The chain uses TRBV9 and TRBJ2-5; maybe TRBD2 (5 bases). Germline V gene data show CDR1 as SGDLS and CDR2 as YYNGEE. Between the trimmed V and J ends, which lost 4 bases and 1 base, there was a span of 14 bases. This CDR3 has 15 amino acids. The DNA of the CDR3 is TGTGCCAGCAGCCCCAGCGGACTGACCCAAGAGACCCAGTACTTC. It is translated as CASSPSGLTQETQYF.

This chain connects TRBV7-9 to TRBJ2-1; a weak D match, TRBD1 (5 bases). V gave up 6 bases and J gave up 0 bases, with 9 bases separating them. Germline assignment: CDR1 SEHNR and CDR2 FQNEAQ (reference sequence). This CDR3 is built from 14 residues. The CDR3 DNA reads TGTGCCAGCAGGGATGGGGCCTCCTACAATGAGCAGTTCTTC. It yields the protein CASRDGASYNEQFF. Supplemented by reference TRBV7-9 and TRBJ2-1, the full variable domain reads DTGVSQNPRHKITKRGQNVTFRCDPISEHNRLYWYRQTLGQGPEFLTYFQNEAQLEKSRLLSDRFSAERPKGSFSTLEIQRTEQGDSAMYLCASRDGASYNEQFFGPGTRLTVL.

The gene calls are TRBV25-1 and TRBJ2-1, with TRBD2 matching 9 bases. Trimming at V came to 5 bases and at J to 4 bases, leaving 15 bases not matched to a gene. The CDR3 spans 18 residues. Germline CDR1 reads MGHDK; CDR2 reads SYGVNS. The CDR3: CASSFVGFWTSAYNEQFF. The CDR3 DNA follows: TGTGCCAGCAGTTTTGTGGGCTTCTGGACTAGCGCTTACAATGAGCAGTTCTTC.

The chain carries TRBV11-3 and TRBJ2-7; TRBD1 might be the D (5 bases). Germline CDR1 is SGHNT and CDR2 is YENEEA. The CDR3 length is 13 residues. V was trimmed by 5 bases and J by 0 bases, leaving 8 bases between them. CDR3 protein: CASSPTDSYEQYF. CDR3 coding DNA: TGTGCCAGCAGCCCGACAGACTCCTACGAGCAGTACTTC. Using reference TRBV11-3 and TRBJ2-7 for the parts outside the CDR3, the full variable domain is EAGVVQSPRYKIIEKKQPVAFWCNPISGHNTLYWYLQNLGQGPELLIRYENEEAVDDSQLPKDRFSAERLKGVDSTLKIQPAELGDSAVYLCASSPTDSYEQYFGPGTRLTVT.

The chain joins TRBV15 to TRBJ2-5; tentatively, D is TRBD2 (5 bases). The CDR3 sequence is 14 residues long. V gave up 4 bases and J gave up 0 bases, with 9 bases separating them. Germline values: CDR1 LNHNV, CDR2 YYDKDF (reference sequence). The DNA for the CDR3 is TGTGCCACCAGCATTACGGGGAACCAAGAGACCCAGTACTTC. It is translated as CATSITGNQETQYF. Full variable domain (remainder filled in from reference TRBV15 and TRBJ2-5): DAMVIQNPRYQVTQFGKPVTLSCSQTLNHNVMYWYQQKSSQAPKLLFHYYDKDFNNEADTPDNFQSRRPNTSFCFLDIRSPGLGDTAMYLCATSITGNQETQYFGPGTRLLVL.

The genes are TRBV19 and TRBJ2-3, with 9 bases lining up with TRBD1. From germline, CDR1 is LNHDA and CDR2 SQIVND (reference sequence). The CDR3 is 16 residues long. After removal of 3 bases from V and 5 bases from J, the junction contained 9 bases not matched to a gene. The CDR3 nucleotides are TGTGCCAGTAGTATGCCTCCGGGACAGGGTCAAGATACGCAGTATTTT. As protein: CASSMPPGQGQDTQYF.

This sequence joins TRBV4-3 and TRBJ2-1, with a weak D call TRBD2 (6 bases). Trimming stripped 5 bases from V and 7 bases from J, with 15 bases between. This CDR3 is 14 amino acids long. Germline loops: CDR1 LGHNA, CDR2 YSLEER. The CDR3 sequence is CASSSRDSLNEQFF. Here the CDR3 DNA reads TGCGCCAGCAGCTCCCGGGACTCCCTTAATGAGCAGTTCTTC.

J is TRBJ2-7 and V is TRBV5-1, with TRBD1 identical over 7 bases. With 2 bases clipped from V and 0 bases from J, the junction kept 8 bases outside the gene matches. Germline V gene lookup returns CDR1 SGHRS and CDR2 YFSETQ. The CDR3 spans 16 residues. This CDR3 is CASSFQGDGPSYEQYF. The DNA of the CDR3 is TGCGCCAGCAGCTTCCAGGGGGACGGACCCTCCTACGAGCAGTACTTC. Together with reference TRBV5-1 and TRBJ2-7, the CDR3 gives the full variable domain: KAGVTQTPRYLIKTRGQQVTLSCSPISGHRSVSWYQQTPGQGLQFLFEYFSETQRNKGNFPGRFSGRQFSNSRSEMNVSTLELGDSALYLCASSFQGDGPSYEQYFGPGTRLTVT.

V gene TRBV12-3 or TRBV12-4 combines with J gene TRBJ2-2; D not certain. This CDR3 comprises 16 residues. V lost 5 bases, J lost 2 bases, and 15 bases lay in between. The CDR3 protein is CASSPLWVVNTGELFF. CDR3 DNA sequence: TGTGCCAGCAGTCCCCTGTGGGTCGTTAACACCGGGGAGCTGTTTTTT.